This T cell receptor beta chain comes out of a study of memory CD4+ T cells and cytomegalovirus serostatus. The study's findings and limits: A US-trained random forest predicted CMV serostatus with median AUC around 0.9. CD4+ memory repertoires contained about 40% of the 164 reported CMV TCRbeta sequences.

Germline CDR1 and CDR2: MNHNS and SASEGT. This CDR3 contains 15 residues. V gave up 7 bases and J gave up 10 bases, with 23 bases separating them. Authors' processing steps: After removing out-of-frame reads, over 2 million distinct TCRbeta sequences remained. This table comes from immunoSEQ multiplex PCR, and its TCRdb copy is limited to in-frame clones, with some not included. That table is the source of V, J and clone size, and D and trimming were worked out from the DNA. This sample has 55,000 or so clones, with about four fifths found just once. The sort gate was single viable CD3+CD4+CD8-CD45RO+ cells for memory CD4+ T cells. Only one count was recorded for this clone. Its target is unknown.

Source material: memory CD4+ T cells from blood. The chain recombines TRBV6-1 with TRBJ1-5; D gene unclear. The clonotype was recovered from an adult in good health and CMV-seropositive. The CDR3 DNA sequence: TGTGCCAGCACCCTAATAAGTGATGGCCTAAATCCCCAGCATTTT. Translated, it gives CASTLISDGLNPQHF.